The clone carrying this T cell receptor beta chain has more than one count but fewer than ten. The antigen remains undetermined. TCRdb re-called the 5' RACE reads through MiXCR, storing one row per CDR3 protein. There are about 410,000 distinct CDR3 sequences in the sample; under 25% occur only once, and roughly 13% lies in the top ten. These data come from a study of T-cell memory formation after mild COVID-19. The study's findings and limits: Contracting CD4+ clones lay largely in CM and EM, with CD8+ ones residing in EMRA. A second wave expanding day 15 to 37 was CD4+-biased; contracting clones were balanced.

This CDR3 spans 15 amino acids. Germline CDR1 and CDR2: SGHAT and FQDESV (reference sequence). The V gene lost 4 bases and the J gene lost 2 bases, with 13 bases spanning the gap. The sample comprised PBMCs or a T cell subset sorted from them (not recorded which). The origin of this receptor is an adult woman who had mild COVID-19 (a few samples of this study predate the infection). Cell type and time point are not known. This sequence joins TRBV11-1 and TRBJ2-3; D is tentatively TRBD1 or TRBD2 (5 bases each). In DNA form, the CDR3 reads TGTGCCAGCAGCTCGACTGGGGGATTCACAGATACGCAGTATTTT. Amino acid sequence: CASSSTGGFTDTQYF.